This TCR beta chain was sequenced in a study of early T cells in non-severe SARS-CoV-2 infection. Each CDR3 protein gets one entry after TCRdb re-called the 5' RACE reads with MiXCR. The repertoire includes about 100,000 distinct CDR3 sequences, 13% of them detected once, and around 2.4% sits in the top ten. This CDR3 region has 14 residues. Losses at the gene ends were 1 base for V and 3 bases for J; bases not matched to a gene: 5. Germline assignment: CDR1 DFQATT and CDR2 SNEGSKA (reference sequence). V gene TRBV20-1 combines with J gene TRBJ2-7; TRBD1 matches 8 bases. The sequenced material came from whole blood. This TCR was sampled from an adult who was a healthcare worker with PCR-confirmed SARS-CoV-2 infection or an uninfected control (not recorded which). CDR3 sequence: CSARAPTGVYEQYF. CDR3 sequence (DNA): TGCAGTGCTAGAGCCCCGACAGGGGTCTACGAGCAGTACTTC.